The following is a TCR beta chain sequence with its context. The data stem from a study of blood T cell repertoires in COVID-19. Whole-study context: Specimens from acute and convalescent COVID-19 originated in the United States, Italy and Spain. The analysed material was cDNA or gDNA that came from T cells, B-cell-depleted T cells, or PBMCs.

The V gene's germline CDR1 is MNHEY and CDR2 SMNVEV (reference sequence). Trimming left V 5 bases short and J 3 bases short, with 14 bases between. The CDR3 totals 16 residues. Original data processing: Reference gene primers were amplified, and this amplification served to estimate nucleated cell counts. The method was immunoSEQ multiplex PCR; TCRdb's version includes in-frame clones alone and lacks a portion of them. V and J calls and clone size are as listed in that table; D and trimming were resolved from the DNA. The sample holds nearly 80,000 clones, around 80% seen once. Specimen: peripheral blood. This chain joins TRBV27 and TRBJ1-6; unclear D gene. The sequence derives from a man aged 55-75 years with active or convalescent COVID-19. The CDR3 is CASSIYGSLYNSPLHF. The CDR3 DNA sequence: TGTGCCAGCAGTATTTACGGGAGCCTCTATAATTCACCCCTCCACTTT.